A single sample gave rise to the 23 T cell receptor beta chains below, sequenced in a study of identical twins. Using its own MiXCR run on the 5' RACE reads, TCRdb lists one record per CDR3 protein. The sample holds 500,000 to 700,000 distinct CDR3 sequences, less than 9% seen once. These same records also appear under a second study, on yellow fever vaccine responses in identical twins.

The sample comprised PBMCs. These receptors all come from a woman aged 18-29 years in good health.

The CDR3 here is CATSDFPNSDRSNEQFF. CDR3 bases: TGTGCCACCAGTGATTTTCCCAATTCGGACAGATCCAATGAGCAGTTCTTC. This sequence joins TRBV24-1 and TRBJ2-1; D is possibly TRBD1 (6 bases). The V and J ends lost 1 base and 6 bases respectively, with 18 bases between them. Germline CDR1 KGHDR, CDR2 SFDVKD. This CDR3 region has 17 residues.

This clonotype showed up just a few times. The rearrangement uses TRBV12-3 or TRBV12-4 and TRBJ2-3; no reliable D call. The CDR3 is 13 residues long. Trimming shortened V by 6 bases and J by 2 bases, and 9 bases separated the two germline ends. This CDR3 is CASRNRITDTQYF. CDR3 nucleotide sequence: TGTGCCAGCAGAAACCGCATCACAGATACGCAGTATTTT.

This clonotype was seen a handful of times. The V and J genes are TRBV6-2 or TRBV6-3 and TRBJ1-5; D unclear. Looked up from germline, CDR1 is MNHEY and CDR2 is SVGEGT. The ends were cut back, 0 bases at V and 0 bases at J, with 12 bases in the middle. The CDR3 has 17 amino acids. CDR3 sequence: CASSYSVIPNSNQPQHF. The DNA for the CDR3 is TGTGCCAGCAGTTACTCGGTTATCCCTAATAGCAATCAGCCCCAGCATTTT.

This CDR3 reads CASSLEGALSGGDTQYF. The CDR3 nucleotides are TGCGCCAGCAGCTTGGAGGGGGCGTTGAGCGGAGGGGATACGCAGTATTTT. The chain joins TRBV5-1 to TRBJ2-3; tentative D call: TRBD1 (7 bases). CDR3 length: 17 residues. V dropped 0 bases and J dropped 6 bases, with 20 bases sitting between them. Germline V gene data show CDR1 as SGHRS and CDR2 as YFSETQ.

This clonotype has at least ten counts. The V gene is TRBV3-1, the J gene TRBJ1-2; 11 bases line up with TRBD1. The CDR3 extends over 17 amino acids. Germline CDR1 and CDR2: LGHDT and YNNKEL (reference sequence). J gave up 2 bases and V 1 base, and 6 bases lay outside the gene matches. The CDR3 reads CASSQGTGGAGNYGYTF. In DNA form, the CDR3 reads TGTGCCAGCAGCCAAGGGACAGGGGGCGCGGGGAACTATGGCTACACCTTC.

This clonotype was seen repeatedly, ten times or more. The V call is TRBV12-3 or TRBV12-4, the J call TRBJ2-4; 7 nucleotides match TRBD1. There are 20 residues in the CDR3. The ends lost 5 bases at V and 0 bases at J; junction bases unmatched: 19. The CDR3 nucleotides are TGTGCCAGCAGTCTTCGAGGACAGGCAGATCACCTTCTAGCCAAAAACATTCAGTACTTC. Translating it yields CASSLRGQADHLLAKNIQYF.

V is TRBV28 and J is TRBJ2-2; D is possibly TRBD1 (8 bases). Trimming left V 8 bases short and J 5 bases short, with 15 bases between. This CDR3 has 14 residues. The germline V gene has CDR1 MDHEN and CDR2 SYDVKM. In DNA form, the CDR3 reads TGTGCCAGCTACAGGGGGGGACGGACCGGGGAGCTGTTTTTT. Translated, it gives CASYRGGRTGELFF. The entire variable domain, with the rest obtained from reference TRBV28 and TRBJ2-2, is as follows: DVKVTQSSRYLVKRTGEKVFLECVQDMDHENMFWYRQDPGLGLRLIYFSYDVKMKEKGDIPEGYSVSREKKERFSLILESASTNQTSMYLCASYRGGRTGELFFGEGSRLTVL.

In this sample, this clonotype turned up a few times. The V gene is TRBV20-1, the J gene TRBJ2-2, with TRBD2 matching over 8 bases. The J segment lost 4 bases and the V segment lost 4 bases, leaving 8 bases of the junction unmatched. This CDR3 has 15 residues. CDR1 DFQATT and CDR2 SNEGSKA come from the germline V gene (reference sequence). The CDR3 is CSATPGLVGTGELFF. As DNA, the CDR3 is TGCAGTGCTACTCCGGGACTAGTCGGCACCGGGGAGCTGTTTTTT.

This clonotype was counted only a few times. The chain couples TRBV20-1 to TRBJ1-1; TRBD1 aligns across 7 bases. This CDR3 has 14 residues. Germline-derived CDR1 and CDR2 are DFQATT and SNEGSKA (reference sequence). Here the CDR3 reads CSSPLQGTNTEAFF. The CDR3 DNA is TGCAGCTCCCCCTTACAGGGGACGAACACTGAAGCTTTCTTT.

This clonotype was observed a few times. The chain's CDR3 is CASSLHRGNTEAFF. CDR3 sequence (DNA): TGTGCCAGCAGTTTACACAGGGGGAACACTGAAGCTTTCTTT. The V gene is TRBV6-5, the J gene TRBJ1-1; 7 bases map to TRBD1. The J segment lost 1 base and the V segment lost 4 bases, leaving 3 bases of the junction unmatched. Germline loops: CDR1 MNHEY, CDR2 SVGAGI. CDR3 length: 14 amino acids.

This clonotype was found a few times. The chain combines TRBV6-2 or TRBV6-3 with TRBJ2-7, with D possibly called TRBD1 or TRBD2 (6 bases each). The CDR3 runs 14 residues. V was cut by 6 bases and J by 7 bases, with 19 bases left in between. Looked up from germline, CDR1 is MNHEY and CDR2 is SVGEGT. CDR3 protein: CASRTSGHREEQYV. The CDR3 nucleotides are TGTGCCAGCAGAACTTCGGGACACCGGGAGGAGCAGTACGTC.

The rearrangement joins TRBV11-2 to TRBJ2-6; D is undetermined. The CDR3 is 17 residues long. Per germline, CDR1 SGHAT and CDR2 FQNNGV. Trimming removed 6 bases at V and 0 bases at J, with 15 bases between. The CDR3 region is CASRQMPLISGANVLTF. The CDR3 DNA reads TGTGCCAGCAGGCAGATGCCTCTCATCTCTGGGGCCAACGTCCTGACTTTC.

The chain combines TRBV6-1 with TRBJ2-1; D remains ambiguous. This CDR3 comprises 15 residues. CDR1 is MNHNS, CDR2 SASEGT, per germline. V lost 8 bases and J lost 0, with 14 bases in between. Written as DNA, the CDR3 is TGTGCCAGCCCCCTGTGGGGAAGCTCCTACAATGAGCAGTTCTTC. Its translation is CASPLWGSSYNEQFF.

This clonotype was observed many times. The rearrangement uses TRBV9 and TRBJ2-1; TRBD2 agrees at 7 bases. Germline-derived CDR1 and CDR2 are SGDLS and YYNGEE. CDR3 length: 16 residues. Losses at the gene ends were 3 bases for V and 2 bases for J; bases not matched to a gene: 8. As DNA, the CDR3 is TGTGCCAGCAGCGGCGAAGTGGGAGGGCCCTACAATGAGCAGTTCTTC. Protein: CASSGEVGGPYNEQFF.

The rearrangement uses TRBV12-3 or TRBV12-4 and TRBJ1-1; D is unclear. Trimming took 2 bases from V and 8 from J, leaving 9 bases between them. There are 12 residues in the CDR3. The CDR3 DNA reads TGTGCCAGCAGTTTAAGTGAGGCCGAAGCTTTCTTT. Its translation is CASSLSEAEAFF.

This clonotype was found a few times. This chain joins TRBV15 and TRBJ2-2; 10 nucleotides agree with TRBD2. The V gene end was trimmed by 0 bases and the J gene end by 3 bases; junction bases not matched to a gene: 10. The length of the CDR3 is 19 residues. Germline CDR1 and CDR2: LNHNV and YYDKDF (reference sequence). The CDR3 loop is CATSRDRVAGGPDTGELFF. The CDR3 DNA reads as TGTGCCACCAGCAGAGATCGTGTAGCGGGAGGTCCGGACACCGGGGAGCTGTTTTTT.

There are a few counts of this clonotype. The rearrangement uses TRBV29-1 and TRBJ2-5; perhaps TRBD2 as D (5 bases). The CDR3 has 14 amino acids. Germline V gene data show CDR1 as SQVTM and CDR2 as ANQGSEA. Trimming stripped 3 bases from V and 7 bases from J, with 18 bases between. The CDR3 DNA reads TGCAGCGTTGACTCTCGAGGCCACGAGGGGACCCAGTACTTC. It codes for CSVDSRGHEGTQYF.

This clonotype was recorded at least ten times. The chain uses TRBV7-8 and TRBJ2-1; D unresolved. There are 15 residues in the CDR3. The germline V and J ends were trimmed by 5 bases and 0 bases, with 11 bases remaining between them. CDR1 and CDR2 (germline): SGHVS, FQNEAQ. The CDR3 bases are TGTGCCAGCAGCCTAGGAAGAGACTCCTACAATGAGCAGTTCTTC. It is translated as CASSLGRDSYNEQFF.

This clonotype was picked up many times. J is TRBJ2-3 and V is TRBV24-1, with unresolved D. The CDR3 spans 13 residues. Trimming took off 7 bases at V and 0 bases at J, with 7 bases between the two ends. From germline, CDR1 is KGHDR and CDR2 SFDVKD. This chain's CDR3 is CATRLGSTDTQYF. In DNA, the CDR3 is TGTGCCACCAGGTTAGGCAGCACAGATACGCAGTATTTT.

This clonotype was picked up many times. The V and J genes are TRBV5-6 and TRBJ1-1; unclear D gene. The CDR3 extends over 15 amino acids. The V end lost 4 bases, the J end lost 4 bases, and 17 bases lay between the germline ends. Germline CDR1 SGHDT, CDR2 YYEEEE. CDR3: CASSRDWVQTTEAFF. As DNA, the CDR3 is TGTGCCAGCAGCCGCGATTGGGTTCAGACCACTGAAGCTTTCTTT.

The chain links TRBV2 to TRBJ2-5; D possibly uses TRBD1 or TRBD2 (5 bases each). Per germline, CDR1 SNHLY and CDR2 FYNNEI. The CDR3 sequence is 14 residues long. V lost 6 bases, J lost 6 bases, and 17 bases lay in between. CDR3 sequence: CASSSGTQGKTQYF. The DNA for the CDR3 is TGTGCCAGCAGCTCCGGGACCCAAGGAAAGACCCAGTACTTC.

The chain carries TRBV11-2 and TRBJ2-1; no firm D call. The CDR3 sequence is 14 residues long. The V gene's germline CDR1 is SGHAT and CDR2 FQNNGV. The germline V and J ends were trimmed by 5 bases and 7 bases, with 15 bases remaining between them. This CDR3 reads CASSPSVAANEQFF. The CDR3 DNA reads TGTGCCAGCAGCCCCTCGGTGGCCGCGAATGAGCAGTTCTTC.

This clonotype appeared many times. The chain joins TRBV7-9 to TRBJ2-7; D could derive from TRBD1 or TRBD2 (6 bases each). Germline V CDR1 and CDR2: SEHNR, FQNEAQ (reference sequence). The CDR3 consists of 15 residues. With 2 bases removed from V and 5 bases from J, the gap between germline ends came to 16 bases. Here the CDR3 DNA reads TGTGCCAGCAGCTTATTTCCCGCCGGGGGCGACGAGCAGTACTTC. Amino acid sequence: CASSLFPAGGDEQYF.